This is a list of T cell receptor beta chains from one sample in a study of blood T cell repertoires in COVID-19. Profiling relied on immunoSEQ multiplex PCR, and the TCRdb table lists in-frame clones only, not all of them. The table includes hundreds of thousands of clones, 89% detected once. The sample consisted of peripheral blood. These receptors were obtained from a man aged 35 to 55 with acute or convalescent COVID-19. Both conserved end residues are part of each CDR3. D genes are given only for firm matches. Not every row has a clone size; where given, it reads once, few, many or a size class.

DNA: TGCAGCGTTGATTGGGGGGAGGGCGACAATGAGCAGTTCTTC
CDR3: CSVDWGEGDNEQFF
D: TRBD2
J: TRBJ2-1
V: TRBV29-1
size: NA

DNA: TGTGCCAGTAGTATAGTAGACCTCCCCGGGACAGGGTCTAACTATGGCTACACCTTC
CDR3: CASSIVDLPGTGSNYGYTF
D: TRBD1
J: TRBJ1-2
V: TRBV19
size: NA

DNA: TGTGCCAGTAGTCTCACCGGAGGGTTCTATGAAGCTTTCTTT
CDR3: CASSLTGGFYEAFF
D: NA
J: TRBJ1-1
V: TRBV19
size: NA

DNA: TGTGCCAGCAGCGTAGTAGCCCACGGGAACGCGCAGAACACTGAAGCTTTCTTT
CDR3: CASSVVAHGNAQNTEAFF
D: NA
J: TRBJ1-1
V: TRBV9
size: NA

DNA: TGCGCCAGCAGCTTGAGTGGACAGGGGGCCAATTCACCCCTCCACTTT
CDR3: CASSLSGQGANSPLHF
D: TRBD1
J: TRBJ1-6
V: TRBV5-1
size: NA

DNA: TGTGCCATCAGTGAGTCAAAGGACAGGGGAGTAGACTATGGCTACACCTTC
CDR3: CAISESKDRGVDYGYTF
D: TRBD1
J: TRBJ1-2
V: TRBV10-3
size: NA

DNA: TGCGCCAGCAGCCAAGATTATTACAGGGGGTACTACACCGGGGAGCTGTTTTTT
CDR3: CASSQDYYRGYYTGELFF
D: TRBD1
J: TRBJ2-2
V: TRBV4-1
size: NA

DNA: TGCGCCAGCAGCGCCCAAACAGGAAATAATGAAAAACTGTTTTTT
CDR3: CASSAQTGNNEKLFF
D: NA
J: TRBJ1-4
V: TRBV5-1
size: NA

DNA: TGTGCCAGCAGTCCCTCCCCGGCTAGCGAAAAGACCCAGTACTTC
CDR3: CASSPSPASEKTQYF
D: NA
J: TRBJ2-5
V: TRBV27
size: once

DNA: TGTGCCAGCAGTAACAAGGGACTAAATAAAGAGACCCAGTACTTC
CDR3: CASSNKGLNKETQYF
D: TRBD2
J: TRBJ2-5
V: TRBV6-6
size: NA

DNA: TGTGCCAGCGCCGCGGATACGCAGTATTTT
CDR3: CASAADTQYF
D: NA
J: TRBJ2-3
V: TRBV27
size: NA

DNA: TGTGCCACCAGCAGAGAGACAGTACAAGAGACCCAGTACTTC
CDR3: CATSRETVQETQYF
D: NA
J: TRBJ2-5
V: TRBV15
size: NA

DNA: TGTGCCAGCAGTTTTGGAGGGAGCTTCACTGAAGCTTTCTTT
CDR3: CASSFGGSFTEAFF
D: NA
J: TRBJ1-1
V: TRBV28
size: NA

DNA: TGTGCCAGCAGGCGGACTAGCGGGAATAATGAGCAGTTCTTC
CDR3: CASRRTSGNNEQFF
D: TRBD2
J: TRBJ2-1
V: TRBV3-1/TRBV3-2
size: medium-sized

DNA: TGTGCCAGCAGCCCTCCCCGGGATACCGGCGGCTACACCTTC
CDR3: CASSPPRDTGGYTF
D: NA
J: TRBJ1-2
V: TRBV3-1/TRBV3-2
size: NA

DNA: TGTGCCAGCAGTTTAATGGAGGGCGGGGAGCTGTTTTTT
CDR3: CASSLMEGGELFF
D: NA
J: TRBJ2-2
V: TRBV12-3/TRBV12-4
size: NA

DNA: TGTGCCAGCAGCCAGACAGTCAGCACAGATACGCAGTATTTT
CDR3: CASSQTVSTDTQYF
D: NA
J: TRBJ2-3
V: TRBV28
size: NA

DNA: TGTGCCAGCAGTTTGGGACAGAGTTCACCCCTCCACTTT
CDR3: CASSLGQSSPLHF
D: TRBD1
J: TRBJ1-6
V: TRBV28
size: NA

DNA: TGTGCCAGCAGTTTGGGGCCCCAGCGCTCCTACAATGAGCAGTTCTTC
CDR3: CASSLGPQRSYNEQFF
D: NA
J: TRBJ2-1
V: TRBV5-6
size: NA

DNA: TGTGCCAGCAGGGGTACAGGGAACTATGAGCAGTTCTTC
CDR3: CASRGTGNYEQFF
D: NA
J: TRBJ2-1
V: TRBV6-5
size: once

DNA: TGTGCCACCAAGACAGTTCTTTACAATGAGCAGTTCTTC
CDR3: CATKTVLYNEQFF
D: NA
J: TRBJ2-1
V: TRBV27
size: NA

DNA: TGTGCCAGCTCACCACGAATCCCCAGGGGGGATGCTAATGAAAAACTGTTTTTT
CDR3: CASSPRIPRGDANEKLFF
D: TRBD1
J: TRBJ1-4
V: TRBV18
size: NA

DNA: TGTGCCAGCAGCTCGGCGGGGGCAGGGAACACTGAAGCTTTCTTT
CDR3: CASSSAGAGNTEAFF
D: NA
J: TRBJ1-1
V: TRBV7-3
size: NA

DNA: TGTGCCAGTAGTATTCATCCGGCAGGGGGCGCGTTGGACTATGGCTACACCTTC
CDR3: CASSIHPAGGALDYGYTF
D: TRBD1
J: TRBJ1-2
V: TRBV19
size: once

DNA: TGTGCCAGCAGTGCCGACAGGGGGCTGGGGGGGGCCAACGTCCTGACTTTC
CDR3: CASSADRGLGGANVLTF
D: TRBD1
J: TRBJ2-6
V: TRBV6-1
size: NA

DNA: TGCGCCAGCAGCCAAGTTCAAGGGCAGGGTGACTCTTGGGAGACCCAGTACTTC
CDR3: CASSQVQGQGDSWETQYF
D: NA
J: TRBJ2-5
V: TRBV4-1
size: NA

DNA: TGTGCCAGTAGTGCGACGGACAGGGGAGGTCGCGAGCAGTACTTC
CDR3: CASSATDRGGREQYF
D: TRBD1
J: TRBJ2-7
V: TRBV19
size: NA

DNA: TGTGCCACCAGTGGGTCCGACAGGGGGTCCACCGGGGAGCTGTTTTTT
CDR3: CATSGSDRGSTGELFF
D: TRBD1
J: TRBJ2-2
V: TRBV24-1
size: NA

DNA: TGTGCCAGCACACTACAGGGCCAGAATAATTCACCCCTCCACTTT
CDR3: CASTLQGQNNSPLHF
D: NA
J: TRBJ1-6
V: TRBV18
size: once

DNA: TGTGCCAGCAGTTTATCGATTCAGGCCAATCAGCCCCAGCATTTT
CDR3: CASSLSIQANQPQHF
D: NA
J: TRBJ1-5
V: TRBV27
size: NA

DNA: TGTGCCAGCCGGGGGGGCAGGAGCTCCTACAATGAGCAGTTCTTC
CDR3: CASRGGRSSYNEQFF
D: TRBD2
J: TRBJ2-1
V: TRBV27
size: NA

DNA: TGTGCCAGCAGTTGGCGCGAGGGCACCGGGGAGCTGTTTTTT
CDR3: CASSWREGTGELFF
D: NA
J: TRBJ2-2
V: TRBV5-5
size: NA

DNA: TGTGCCAGCAGTGAAAGCTTGGTCTACCAAGAGACCCAGTACTTC
CDR3: CASSESLVYQETQYF
D: NA
J: TRBJ2-5
V: TRBV6-1
size: NA

DNA: TGCGCCAGCAGCCAAGTGCCGGGAGACTCTGGGGCCAACGTCCTGACTTTC
CDR3: CASSQVPGDSGANVLTF
D: NA
J: TRBJ2-6
V: TRBV4-1
size: NA

DNA: TGTGCTAGTGGTTCGCGTCCTCTAGCGGGAGGGCCCGGCACCGGGGAGCTGTTTTTT
CDR3: CASGSRPLAGGPGTGELFF
D: TRBD2
J: TRBJ2-2
V: TRBV12-5
size: NA

DNA: TGTGCCAGCTGCGGACTAGCGGGAGACGAGCAGTACTTC
CDR3: CASCGLAGDEQYF
D: TRBD2
J: TRBJ2-7
V: TRBV6-5
size: once

DNA: TGTGCCAGTAGTCCCAGCGGGGGGCGACAGCCCCAGCATTTT
CDR3: CASSPSGGRQPQHF
D: NA
J: TRBJ1-5
V: TRBV19
size: NA

DNA: TGTGCCAGTAGTATAGATTTACGACTGGGGCGAACCGGGGAGCTGTTTTTT
CDR3: CASSIDLRLGRTGELFF
D: NA
J: TRBJ2-2
V: TRBV19
size: NA

DNA: TGTGCCAGTAGTCCAGGACAGGGCCGGAGCCGGAGTACCTTC
CDR3: CASSPGQGRSRSTF
D: TRBD1
J: TRBJ1-2
V: TRBV19
size: few

DNA: TGTGCCAGCAGCTCGAACAGGGGGCGGACTGAAGCTTTCTTT
CDR3: CASSSNRGRTEAFF
D: TRBD1
J: TRBJ1-1
V: TRBV7-9
size: NA

DNA: TGTGCCAGCAGTTACGCGGGGGGCACTGAAGCTTTCTTT
CDR3: CASSYAGGTEAFF
D: NA
J: TRBJ1-1
V: TRBV6-5
size: NA

DNA: TGTGCCAGCAGTGATGCGTTAAATACTAATGAAAAACTGTTTTTT
CDR3: CASSDALNTNEKLFF
D: NA
J: TRBJ1-4
V: TRBV2
size: NA

DNA: TGTGCCAGCAGTTCGATACAGTCAGGCTCCTACAATGAGCAGTTCTTC
CDR3: CASSSIQSGSYNEQFF
D: NA
J: TRBJ2-1
V: TRBV27
size: NA

DNA: TGTGCCATCAGTGGGGACAGCTATGGCTACACCTTC
CDR3: CAISGDSYGYTF
D: TRBD1
J: TRBJ1-2
V: TRBV10-3
size: NA

DNA: TGTGCCAGTAGTCCCGGGACAAGGAACACCGGGGAGCTGTTTTTT
CDR3: CASSPGTRNTGELFF
D: NA
J: TRBJ2-2
V: TRBV19
size: few

DNA: TGTGCCAGCAGCGCGACTAGCGGGGGGCTCGATACGCAGTATTTT
CDR3: CASSATSGGLDTQYF
D: TRBD2
J: TRBJ2-3
V: TRBV27
size: once

DNA: TGTGCCAGCAGCCGGGACAGGGGAATGGGTGAAGCTTTCTTT
CDR3: CASSRDRGMGEAFF
D: TRBD1
J: TRBJ1-1
V: TRBV13
size: once

DNA: TGTGCCAGCAGCCCGGGCGGCGGGAGATTGAACAATGAGCAGTTCTTC
CDR3: CASSPGGGRLNNEQFF
D: TRBD2
J: TRBJ2-1
V: TRBV7-2
size: NA

DNA: TGTGCCAGCACCGGCGTCGGGGATCGGGAGCAGTACTTC
CDR3: CASTGVGDREQYF
D: NA
J: TRBJ2-7
V: TRBV2
size: NA

DNA: TGTGCCAGCAGTTACGTCGGGAGGGACGGCGAGCAGTACTTC
CDR3: CASSYVGRDGEQYF
D: TRBD2
J: TRBJ2-7
V: TRBV6-2/TRBV6-3
size: NA

DNA: TGTGCCAGCAGCCAACCCGAGAGCCAAGAGACCCAGTACTTC
CDR3: CASSQPESQETQYF
D: NA
J: TRBJ2-5
V: TRBV5-4
size: NA